The 31 T cell receptor beta chains reported below all come from one sample, sequenced in a study of chemoradiotherapy in HPV16-positive cancers. Assay used: immunoSEQ multiplex PCR; TCRdb lists only in-frame clones, some missing. The table records approximately 9,600 clones, around 83% of them present only once. The sequenced sample was tumor tissue, obtained from a patient who underwent chemoradiotherapy. These receptors were obtained from a human donor with HPV-associated anogenital cancer.

The chain uses TRBV5-4 and TRBJ1-2; weak D call: TRBD1 (5 bases). CDR1 and CDR2 from the germline V gene are SGHNT and YYREEE (reference sequence). Trimming removed 3 bases from V and 4 bases from J, with 13 bases in between. The CDR3 consists of 14 residues. The CDR3 nucleotides read TGTGCCAGCAGCTCCCAGGGAGTCCTCTATGGCTACACCTTC. Translating gives CASSSQGVLYGYTF. Full variable domain (missing parts from reference TRBV5-4 and TRBJ1-2): ETGVTQSPTHLIKTRGQQVTLRCSSQSGHNTVSWYQQALGQGPQFIFQYYREEENGRGNFPPRFSGLQFPNYSSELNVNALELDDSALYLCASSSQGVLYGYTFGSGTRLTVV.

The chain links TRBV6-6 to TRBJ2-2, with 12 bases fitting TRBD1. This CDR3 has 16 amino acids. Looked up from germline, CDR1 is MNHNY and CDR2 is SVGAGI (reference sequence). With V trimmed by 8 bases and J by 5 bases, 9 bases remained unmatched. The CDR3 sequence: CASWPGQGAWTGELFF. The CDR3 coding sequence is TGTGCCAGCTGGCCGGGACAGGGGGCTTGGACCGGGGAGCTGTTTTTT.

The V call is TRBV6-1, the J call TRBJ2-7; TRBD1 matches 7 bases. CDR1 and CDR2 from the germline V gene are MNHNS and SASEGT. Trimming at V came to 5 bases and at J to 4 bases, leaving 5 bases not matched to a gene. This CDR3 has 13 amino acids. The CDR3 sequence is CASSSTGWYEQYF. The DNA of the CDR3 is TGTGCCAGCAGTTCGACAGGGTGGTACGAGCAGTACTTC.

V gene TRBV6-5 combines with J gene TRBJ1-2, with 7 positions matching TRBD1. The CDR3 has 14 residues. Germline V CDR1 and CDR2: MNHEY, SVGAGI. V lost 5 bases to trimming and J lost 1 base; unmatched junction nucleotides: 4. The CDR3 sequence: CASSRQGLNYGYTF. CDR3 DNA sequence: TGTGCCAGCAGTAGACAGGGCCTTAACTATGGCTACACCTTC.

This clone was found once. This chain uses TRBV28 with TRBJ2-7, with D hard to call. The germline gives CDR1 MDHEN, CDR2 SYDVKM. V lost 6 bases, J lost 2 bases, and 11 bases lay in between. This CDR3 is built from 13 residues. DNA for the CDR3: TGTGCCAGCAGGGGCCAACCCGCCTACGAGCAGTACTTC. It encodes CASRGQPAYEQYF. Full variable domain (rest looked up from reference TRBV28 and TRBJ2-7): DVKVTQSSRYLVKRTGEKVFLECVQDMDHENMFWYRQDPGLGLRLIYFSYDVKMKEKGDIPEGYSVSREKKERFSLILESASTNQTSMYLCASRGQPAYEQYFGPGTRLTVT.

Turning to this clone: Other DNA variants within this sample encode the same CDR3. The gene calls are TRBV5-4 and TRBJ2-1, with TRBD1 identical over 7 bases. The V gene's germline CDR1 is SGHNT and CDR2 YYREEE (reference sequence). CDR3 length: 14 amino acids. V trimming: 3 bases; J trimming: 5 bases; junction bases outside the gene matches: 5. This CDR3 reads CASSSRDSDNEQFF. In DNA form, the CDR3 reads TGTGCCAGCAGCTCCCGGGACAGTGACAATGAGCAGTTCTTC.

The chain recombines TRBV15 with TRBJ1-5, with D hard to call. CDR1 and CDR2 (germline): LNHNV, YYDKDF (reference sequence). CDR3 length equals 15 residues. V lost 5 bases, J lost 0 bases, and 11 bases lay in between. The CDR3 spells CATSHGRGSNQPQHF. DNA for the CDR3: TGTGCCACCAGCCACGGAAGAGGTAGCAATCAGCCCCAGCATTTT.

This chain uses TRBV7-9 with TRBJ1-1; the D is unclear. The CDR3 is made up of 12 amino acids. CDR1 is SEHNR, CDR2 FQNEAQ, per germline (reference sequence). The V end lost 5 bases, the J end lost 8 bases, and 12 bases lay between the germline ends. The CDR3 nucleotides read TGTGCCAGCAGCATTTGGACGGGGGAAGCTTTCTTT. It encodes CASSIWTGEAFF.

This clone was counted once. The chain recombines TRBV6-1 with TRBJ1-2, with 7 bases fitting TRBD1. Trimming removed 3 bases from V and 9 bases from J; junction bases left unmatched: 7. Germline V gene data show CDR1 as MNHNS and CDR2 as SASEGT. The CDR3 has 13 amino acids. CDR3: CASSEERGHRYTF. The CDR3 nucleotides are TGTGCCAGCAGTGAGGAGAGGGGGCATCGCTACACCTTC.

This chain links TRBV5-1 with TRBJ1-4, with TRBD1 matching 10 bases. With 7 bases clipped from V and 9 bases from J, the junction kept 9 bases outside the gene matches. Germline V CDR1 and CDR2: SGHRS, YFSETQ. The CDR3 is 14 amino acids. The CDR3 region has the DNA TGCGCCAGCGGATCCGGGACAGGGGATAAAAAACTGTTTTTT. The encoded protein is CASGSGTGDKKLFF. The full variable domain, completed using reference TRBV5-1 and TRBJ1-4, is KAGVTQTPRYLIKTRGQQVTLSCSPISGHRSVSWYQQTPGQGLQFLFEYFSETQRNKGNFPGRFSGRQFSNSRSEMNVSTLELGDSALYLCASGSGTGDKKLFFGSGTQLSVL.

The chain carries TRBV2 and TRBJ1-2; 9 bases agree with TRBD1. The V gene end was trimmed by 10 bases and the J gene end by 4 bases; junction bases not matched to a gene: 7. The CDR3 covers 13 residues. Germline CDR1 is SNHLY and CDR2 is FYNNEI. CDR3 DNA: TGTGCCACTACAGGGGGCGTCGGCTATGGCTACACCTTC. It encodes CATTGGVGYGYTF.

The J gene is TRBJ1-2, the V gene TRBV5-6, with no clear D. CDR1 is SGHDT, CDR2 YYEEEE, per germline. V lost 4 bases and J 2 bases, leaving 6 bases between the germline ends. The CDR3 has 12 amino acids. CDR3 DNA: TGTGCCAGCAGCACGGTGAACTATGGCTACACCTTC. As protein: CASSTVNYGYTF.

The chain is built from TRBV19 and TRBJ1-5; TRBD1 agrees at 8 bases. The J segment lost 3 bases and the V segment lost 7 bases, leaving 5 bases of the junction unmatched. From germline, CDR1 is LNHDA and CDR2 SQIVND (reference sequence). The CDR3 spans 14 residues. The CDR3 DNA is TGTGCCAGTAAAGACAGGGGTGCCAATCAGCCCCAGCATTTT. It is translated as CASKDRGANQPQHF.

This chain joins TRBV5-1 and TRBJ2-5; 8 positions match TRBD1. Matching the DNA end better, TRBJ2-7 makes the J call doubtful. CDR1 and CDR2 from the germline V gene are SGHRS and YFSETQ. The length of the CDR3 is 15 residues. The chain's CDR3 is CASSDRDRRRYEQYF. For the CDR3, the DNA is TGCGCCAGCAGCGACAGGGACAGGCGGAGGTACGAGCAGTACTTC.

J is TRBJ2-3 and V is TRBV6-1; TRBD1 matches at 10 bases. CDR1 and CDR2 (germline): MNHNS, SASEGT. The CDR3 is 16 amino acids. Trimming at V came to 4 bases and at J to 3 bases, leaving 7 bases not matched to a gene. CDR3 in DNA: TGTGCCAGCAGTGTCCGGGACAGGGGAGTAACAGATACGCAGTATTTT. Translating gives CASSVRDRGVTDTQYF.

The CDR3 DNA sequence: TGCGCCAGCAGCCCGAGGGACAATGAAAAACTGTTTTTT. Translation gives CASSPRDNEKLFF. The gene calls are TRBV4-1 and TRBJ1-4; tentatively, D is TRBD1 (5 bases). V dropped 4 bases and J dropped 5 bases, with 8 bases sitting between them. There are 13 residues in the CDR3. CDR1 is MGHRA and CDR2 is YSYEKL in the germline V gene.

The chain joins TRBV29-1 to TRBJ2-7, with D maybe TRBD2 (5 bases). There are 11 residues in the CDR3. Germline CDR1 SQVTM, CDR2 ANQGSEA. The V and J ends lost 4 bases and 6 bases respectively, with 10 bases between them. CDR3 amino acids: CSVAWAGEQYF. DNA of the CDR3: TGCAGCGTTGCCTGGGCGGGCGAGCAGTACTTC.

This clone was recorded a few times. This chain joins TRBV6-1 and TRBJ1-5; weak D call: TRBD1 (5 bases). Trimming removed 3 bases from V and 1 base from J, with 10 bases in between. Germline V gives CDR1 MNHNS, CDR2 SASEGT. The CDR3 extends over 15 amino acids. As DNA, the CDR3 is TGTGCCAGCAGTGAGTGGAGGGGCAGCAATCAGCCCCAGCATTTT. This sequence encodes CASSEWRGSNQPQHF.

This chain uses TRBV6-5 with TRBJ2-2; a weak D match, TRBD1 (6 bases). Trimming took 6 bases from V and 7 from J, leaving 15 bases between them. There are 14 residues in the CDR3. Germline V gene sequence: CDR1 MNHEY, CDR2 SVGAGI. For the CDR3, the DNA is TGTGCCAGCAGGTTAGGACAGTCGCTCGGGGAGCTGTTTTTT. As protein: CASRLGQSLGELFF.

The J gene is TRBJ1-1, the V gene TRBV2; the D is unclear. Germline loops: CDR1 SNHLY, CDR2 FYNNEI. This CDR3 is built from 15 residues. V gave up 1 base and J gave up 1 base, with 10 bases separating them. The CDR3 loop reads CASSEGVGQNTEAFF. The CDR3 DNA sequence: TGTGCCAGCAGTGAAGGAGTTGGGCAGAACACTGAAGCTTTCTTT.

CDR3 region: CASSLRQGSSYEQYF. As DNA, the CDR3 is TGTGCCAGCAGCCTTCGACAGGGGAGCTCCTACGAGCAGTACTTC. The genes are TRBV6-6 and TRBJ2-7; TRBD1 matches at 8 bases. The CDR3 contains 15 residues. J gave up 0 bases and V 6 bases, and 7 bases lay outside the gene matches. From germline, CDR1 is MNHNY and CDR2 SVGAGI (reference sequence).

This clone rates as large. The chain links TRBV19 to TRBJ1-5; D gene unclear. The CDR3 has 13 residues. CDR1 is LNHDA, CDR2 SQIVND, per germline (reference sequence). Between the trimmed V and J ends, which lost 2 bases and 5 bases, there was a span of 7 bases. Written as DNA, the CDR3 is TGTGCCAGTAGTATAATTCAGGATCAGCCCCAGCATTTT. Translated, it gives CASSIIQDQPQHF.

This chain connects TRBV5-6 to TRBJ2-5; D gene ambiguous. The CDR3 runs 14 residues. CDR1 is SGHDT, CDR2 YYEEEE, per germline. Trimming took off 2 bases at V and 7 bases at J, with 15 bases between the two ends. The CDR3 protein is CASSFNGNMGTQYF. The CDR3 nucleotides read TGTGCCAGCAGCTTTAATGGGAACATGGGGACCCAGTACTTC.

This sequence joins TRBV30 and TRBJ2-5; maybe TRBD1 (5 bases). The CDR3 is 17 amino acids. Per the germline V gene, CDR1 is GTSNPN and CDR2 is SVGIG (reference sequence). V was shortened by 0 bases and J by 2 bases, with 19 bases between the two germline ends. CDR3 sequence: CAWSVGVRVRSQETQYF. For the CDR3, the DNA is TGTGCCTGGAGTGTAGGGGTAAGGGTCAGGAGTCAAGAGACCCAGTACTTC.

J is TRBJ1-2 and V is TRBV2; no firm D call. V lost 2 bases, J lost 2 bases, and 3 bases lay in between. The CDR3 sequence is 12 residues long. Germline V lookup: CDR1 SNHLY, CDR2 FYNNEI. CDR3 DNA: TGTGCCAGCAGTGAAACCAACTATGGCTACACCTTC. This translates into CASSETNYGYTF.

The rearrangement uses TRBV6-5 and TRBJ2-7, with TRBD1 matching 10 bases. This CDR3 spans 15 amino acids. V shed 6 bases and J 4 bases; nucleotides not matched to a gene: 9. Germline CDR1 and CDR2: MNHEY and SVGAGI. The chain's CDR3 is CASSHRDRGGYEQYF. CDR3 nucleotide sequence: TGTGCCAGCAGCCACCGGGACAGGGGCGGGTACGAGCAGTACTTC.

The chain employs TRBV5-1 and TRBJ2-1, with 7 nucleotides matching TRBD1. V dropped 7 bases and J dropped 6; count of bases not matched to a gene: 7. The CDR3 runs to 13 residues. Germline values: CDR1 SGHRS, CDR2 YFSETQ. CDR3 DNA: TGCGCCAGCGATACGACAGGGCCCAATGAGCAGTTCTTC. Translated, it gives CASDTTGPNEQFF.

The chain joins TRBV5-1 to TRBJ1-5; 8 nucleotides match TRBD1. The V gene end was trimmed by 0 bases and the J gene end by 5 bases; junction bases not matched to a gene: 4. This CDR3 has 15 amino acids. The V gene's germline CDR1 is SGHRS and CDR2 YFSETQ. CDR3 in amino acids: CASSLDGTGYQPQHF. The CDR3 nucleotides read TGCGCCAGCAGCTTGGATGGGACAGGCTATCAGCCCCAGCATTTT.

This chain links TRBV5-8 with TRBJ2-3, with 8 bases aligning to TRBD1. The CDR3 covers 15 residues. V lost 4 bases to trimming and J lost 3 bases; unmatched junction nucleotides: 7. The V gene's germline CDR1 is SGHTS and CDR2 YDEGEE. The CDR3 protein is CASSPGQGLTDTQYF. CDR3 bases: TGTGCCAGCAGCCCCGGACAGGGTTTGACAGATACGCAGTATTTT.

This clone occurred a few times. The J gene is TRBJ1-4, the V gene TRBV7-2; D uncertain. Germline CDR1 is SGHTA and CDR2 is FQGNSA. Trimming pared 1 base from V and 7 bases from J, leaving 10 bases between. CDR3 length: 14 amino acids. The chain's CDR3 is CASSLDAVSEKLFF. Written as DNA, the CDR3 is TGTGCCAGCAGCTTAGACGCCGTTAGTGAAAAACTGTTTTTT. Drawing the rest from reference TRBV7-2 and TRBJ1-4, the complete variable domain is GAGVSQSPSNKVTEKGKDVELRCDPISGHTALYWYRQSLGQGLEFLIYFQGNSAPDKSGLPSDRFSAERTGGSVSTLTIQRTQQEDSAVYLCASSLDAVSEKLFFGSGTQLSVL.

The V call is TRBV11-3, the J call TRBJ2-4, with 7 bases fitting TRBD1. V was pared by 1 base and J by 9 bases, with 9 bases of the junction left unmatched. The CDR3 has 15 amino acids. Germline V gives CDR1 SGHNT, CDR2 YENEEA. Here the CDR3 DNA reads TGTGCCAGCAGCTTAGTGACGACAGGGTTGGCCATTCAGTACTTC. It translates to CASSLVTTGLAIQYF.